This T cell receptor beta chain was captured in a study of cytomegalovirus exposure and HLA in healthy donors. Study at large: Both the roughly 120 validation repertoires and the roughly 620 first-cohort repertoires used the same platform, as reported by a later analysis.

Here immunoSEQ multiplex PCR was the method, and the copy in TCRdb shows in-frame clones only, minus some. The sample lists more than 50,000 clones, just under 95% occurring once. Overall study findings and caveats: One later analysis, an examination of the 120 validation repertoires, found that first-cohort TCR clusters tended to co-occur in them.

The germline CDR1 and CDR2 sequences are LNHDA and SQIVND (reference sequence). Between the trimmed V and J ends, which lost 6 bases and 9 bases, there was a span of 12 bases. The CDR3 sequence is 12 residues long. Concerning this clone itself: Its specificity is unknown.

Sequenced input: PBMCs. The V and J genes are TRBV19 and TRBJ1-3, with D uncertain. This receptor was obtained from a young man in good health and CMV-seronegative. CDR3 DNA sequence: TGTGCCAGTAGCCAGCAAGCTAGCACCATATATTTT. Translated: CASSQQASTIYF.